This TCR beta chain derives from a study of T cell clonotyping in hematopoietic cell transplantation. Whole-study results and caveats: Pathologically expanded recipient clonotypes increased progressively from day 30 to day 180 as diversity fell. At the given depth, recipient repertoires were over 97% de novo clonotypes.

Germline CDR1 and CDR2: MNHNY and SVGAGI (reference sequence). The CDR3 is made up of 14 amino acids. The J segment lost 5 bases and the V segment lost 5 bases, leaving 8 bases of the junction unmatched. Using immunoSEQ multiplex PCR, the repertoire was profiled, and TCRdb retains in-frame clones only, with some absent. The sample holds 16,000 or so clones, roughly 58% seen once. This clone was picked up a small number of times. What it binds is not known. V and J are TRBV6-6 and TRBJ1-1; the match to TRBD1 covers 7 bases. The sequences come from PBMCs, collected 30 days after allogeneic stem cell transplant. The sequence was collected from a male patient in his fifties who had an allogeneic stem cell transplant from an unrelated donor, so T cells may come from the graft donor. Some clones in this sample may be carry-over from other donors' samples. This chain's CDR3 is CASSPRTGSTEAFF. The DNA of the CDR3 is TGTGCCAGCAGTCCCAGGACAGGATCGACTGAAGCTTTCTTT.